This T cell receptor (beta chain) was sequenced in a study of blood T cell repertoires in COVID-19. Study background: Samples taken during acute and convalescent COVID-19 were collected in the United States, Italy and Spain.

Repertoires were generated with immunoSEQ multiplex PCR, while TCRdb's copy carries only in-frame clones and drops some. Of 180,000 or so clones in the sample, around 81% are singletons; the top ten hold 7.5%. The source is a man aged 35-49 years who had recovered from COVID-19. The specimen was PBMCs or T cells enriched from blood (not recorded which).

CDR3 DNA: TGTGCCAGCAGTGAATTGGGGGGGCCTGGAAACACCATATATTTT. Its protein is CASSELGGPGNTIYF. This chain connects TRBV6-1 to TRBJ1-3, with D maybe TRBD1 (6 bases). The germline CDR1 and CDR2 sequences are MNHNS and SASEGT. V lost 2 bases and J 2 bases, leaving 10 bases between the germline ends. CDR3 length: 15 residues.